This is a list of T cell receptor beta chains from one sample in a study of cytomegalovirus exposure and HLA in healthy donors. Data came from immunoSEQ multiplex PCR; TCRdb stores just in-frame clones and leaves some out. The sample has 100,000 to 150,000 clones, 75% to 85% seen once. Specimen: PBMCs. These receptors were obtained from a man in his forties or fifties in good health and CMV-seronegative. CDR3s leave out the opening cysteine and the closing phenylalanine or tryptophan. The order of the fields is clone size, V gene, J gene, D gene, CDR3 protein. A D gene is named only where the DNA matches it firmly. Size values are once, few and many counts, or a class for expanded clones, and some rows have none.

.	TRBV30	TRBJ1-1	.	AWNRGNTEAF
.	TRBV11-1	TRBJ1-6	TRBD1	ASNSGGDRGPLH
.	TRBV7-9	TRBJ1-2	.	ASSLERANTNYGYT
.	TRBV7-3	TRBJ1-5	TRBD1	ASSLRTGSDSNQPQH
.	TRBV6-6	TRBJ1-1	.	ASRPRFQGTDTEAF
few	TRBV5-4	TRBJ2-3	.	ASSLDRDTRTDTQY
.	TRBV11-3	TRBJ2-3	TRBD2	ASSSGGDTQY
.	TRBV6-5	TRBJ2-3	.	ASSYLEGSTDTQY
.	TRBV2	TRBJ2-1	TRBD1	ASAGQGADEQF
.	TRBV7-6	TRBJ2-7	.	ASSLGSLTGYEQY
.	TRBV6-1	TRBJ2-7	TRBD2	ASSEGRGVHEQY
once	TRBV6-5	TRBJ1-1	TRBD1	ASSRLGTGNTEAF
few	TRBV4-2	TRBJ1-1	TRBD1	ASSQGADRDEMVF
.	TRBV11-2	TRBJ2-3	TRBD2	ASSLDGGGFGTDTQY
.	TRBV9	TRBJ1-2	.	ASSVEGGAGGYT
few	TRBV9	TRBJ2-3	TRBD2	ASSGDSGGFTDTQY
.	TRBV19	TRBJ1-5	.	ASSIGGQPQH
.	TRBV6-5	TRBJ1-1	.	ASIGQNEAF
once	TRBV6-5	TRBJ1-6	TRBD1	ASSYSDRDLSPLH
.	TRBV2	TRBJ1-3	.	ASSDESGNTIY
.	TRBV7-8	TRBJ1-5	TRBD1	ASSSTGQGSQPQH
.	TRBV9	TRBJ1-1	.	ASSVMGGGIAF
.	TRBV12-5	TRBJ2-7	.	ASGSRTSLYEQY
.	TRBV9	TRBJ2-5	TRBD2	ASSDPLSGGEETQY
.	TRBV6-6	TRBJ2-7	.	ASTEAYEQY
.	TRBV28	TRBJ1-1	.	ASSPPGANTEAF
.	TRBV5-4	TRBJ2-5	.	AGGDLINQETQY
.	TRBV6-1	TRBJ1-2	.	ASSGGGSYGYT
medium-sized	TRBV28	TRBJ2-1	.	ASSLGQEVTNEQF
.	TRBV9	TRBJ2-6	.	ASSVGLDSHSGGANVLT
.	TRBV10-2	TRBJ2-2	TRBD2	ASSEPMGGRSTGELF
.	TRBV6-1	TRBJ1-2	.	ASSGAFDGYT
.	TRBV30	TRBJ1-5	TRBD1	AWSRGTASNQPQH
.	TRBV19	TRBJ1-1	.	ASSIVATGSEAF
.	TRBV27	TRBJ2-3	.	ASSLYSRTDTQY
.	TRBV7-9	TRBJ2-3	.	ASSTATKTGPYSTDTQY
few	TRBV7-9	TRBJ2-3	TRBD2	ASSLWASGETDTQY
.	TRBV6-4	TRBJ2-7	.	ASSDRDKEYEQY
.	TRBV6-1	TRBJ2-7	TRBD1	ASRGQGQSYEQY
.	TRBV29-1	TRBJ1-2	TRBD1	SVVDRVSSNYGYT